Following are 28 T cell receptor beta chains from one sample sequenced in a study of cytomegalovirus exposure and HLA in healthy donors. The PCR contained 60 Vbeta and 13 Jbeta primers. Some clones are missing from TCRdb's copy, which holds only in-frame ones; the method was immunoSEQ multiplex PCR. Among 130,000 or so clones listed, roughly 79% were seen once. Sequencing was performed on PBMCs. The receptor source for this set is a middle-aged woman in good health and CMV-seronegative.

The rearrangement links TRBV18 to TRBJ2-3; 8 positions agree with TRBD1. The V and J ends lost 0 bases and 4 bases, in that order; junction bases with no gene match: 3. CDR1 KGHSH and CDR2 LQKENI come from the germline V gene. The CDR3 sequence is 15 residues long. The CDR3 DNA is TGTGCCAGCTCACCACCGGACAGGGTATCAGATACGCAGTATTTT. Protein product: CASSPPDRVSDTQYF.

The chain uses TRBV5-1 and TRBJ1-6; 7 nucleotides align to TRBD1. Trimming took 0 bases from V and 4 from J; bases not matched to a gene: 1. CDR3 length: 15 residues. The germline CDR1 and CDR2 sequences are SGHRS and YFSETQ. CDR3 in DNA: TGCGCCAGCAGCTTGGGACAGGGTTATAATTCACCCCTCCACTTT. It encodes CASSLGQGYNSPLHF.

The gene calls are TRBV9 and TRBJ2-3, with D maybe TRBD2 (7 bases). The V end was cut by 3 bases, the J end by 0 bases, with 17 bases between. CDR3 size: 17 residues. Germline assignment: CDR1 SGDLS and CDR2 YYNGEE. The CDR3 DNA reads TGTGCCAGCAGCGAGGGAGGGGGTGCCCTAAGCACAGATACGCAGTATTTT. It yields the protein CASSEGGGALSTDTQYF. Together with reference TRBV9 and TRBJ2-3, the CDR3 gives the full variable domain: DSGVTQTPKHLITATGQRVTLRCSPRSGDLSVYWYQQSLDQGLQFLIQYYNGEERAKGNILERFSAQQFPDLHSELNLSSLELGDSALYFCASSEGGGALSTDTQYFGPGTRLTVL.

V gene TRBV5-1 combines with J gene TRBJ2-2, with 9 bases fitting TRBD1. Germline CDR1 is SGHRS and CDR2 is YFSETQ. The CDR3 has 16 amino acids. The junction had 9 bases not matched to a gene; V was cut back by 5 bases and J by 4 bases. CDR3 nucleotides: TGCGCCAGCAGGCCTGGGACAGGGAGCTTCACCGGGGAGCTGTTTTTT. Amino acid sequence: CASRPGTGSFTGELFF.

This clone was seen only once. This chain uses TRBV6-5 with TRBJ1-1; D is undetermined. The V gene lost 5 bases and the J gene lost 4 bases, with 8 bases spanning the gap. Germline loops: CDR1 MNHEY, CDR2 SVGAGI. The CDR3 totals 12 residues. In DNA, the CDR3 is TGTGCCAGCAGTGAGAGGAGCACTGAAGCTTTCTTT. Residues: CASSERSTEAFF.

V usage is TRBV9 and J usage is TRBJ1-1, with 7 bases matching TRBD1. CDR3 size: 14 residues. CDR1 and CDR2 from the germline V gene are SGDLS and YYNGEE. The V gene end was trimmed by 3 bases and the J gene end by 1 base; junction bases not matched to a gene: 3. The CDR3 DNA is TGTGCCAGCAGCGCTGACAGGGAGAACACTGAAGCTTTCTTT. As protein: CASSADRENTEAFF.

This clone was recorded once. The chain combines TRBV2 with TRBJ1-1; TRBD1 is a possible D gene (6 bases). Trimming cost V 6 bases and J 1 base, with 12 bases left between them. The CDR3 has 14 residues. The V gene's germline CDR1 is SNHLY and CDR2 FYNNEI. CDR3 coding DNA: TGTGCCAGCAGGTCCGGGACAAAGAACACTGAAGCTTTCTTT. Amino acids: CASRSGTKNTEAFF.

To note about this clone: The sample contains more than one DNA sequence encoding this CDR3. This rearrangement joins TRBV18 to TRBJ1-3; the match to TRBD1 covers 9 bases. Germline V gene lookup returns CDR1 KGHSH and CDR2 LQKENI. V lost 6 bases to trimming and J lost 0 bases; unmatched junction nucleotides: 3. The CDR3 is 15 residues long. The CDR3 DNA follows: TGTGCCAGCTCGCAGACAGGGGGCTCTGGAAACACCATATATTTT. Translated: CASSQTGGSGNTIYF.

This chain uses TRBV6-5 with TRBJ1-2; 9 bases agree with TRBD1. The germline CDR1 and CDR2 sequences are MNHEY and SVGAGI. This CDR3 region has 14 residues. V shed 2 bases and J 3 bases; nucleotides not matched to a gene: 1. DNA for the CDR3: TGTGCCAGCAGTTACCGGGACAGGGACTATGGCTACACCTTC. This codes for CASSYRDRDYGYTF.

The chain combines TRBV18 with TRBJ1-2, with 9 positions matching TRBD1. The length of the CDR3 is 15 residues. Germline V gene data show CDR1 as KGHSH and CDR2 as LQKENI. With 6 bases clipped from V and 2 bases from J, the junction kept 7 bases outside the gene matches. The CDR3 region is CASSRGTGSNYGYTF. CDR3 DNA sequence: TGTGCCAGCTCCCGGGGGACAGGGTCCAACTATGGCTACACCTTC.

CDR3 region: CASSEHTRGASSYEQYF. CDR3 DNA sequence: TGTGCCAGCAGTGAACATACGCGGGGGGCCAGCTCCTACGAGCAGTACTTC. The chain joins TRBV6-1 to TRBJ2-7; 8 nucleotides match TRBD2. The germline V gene has CDR1 MNHNS and CDR2 SASEGT. The CDR3 extends over 17 amino acids. Unmatched junction bases numbered 9, after V lost 2 bases and J lost 0 bases.

The rearrangement links TRBV29-1 to TRBJ2-2; perhaps TRBD2 as D (6 bases). Germline assignment: CDR1 SQVTM and CDR2 ANQGSEA. This CDR3 is 14 amino acids long. Trimming left V 7 bases short and J 2 bases short, with 14 bases between. Written as DNA, the CDR3 is TGCAGCGCTATTCCGGGACTCAACACCGGGGAGCTGTTTTTT. Protein: CSAIPGLNTGELFF.

The chain has TRBV4-3 and TRBJ1-6; 7 nucleotides agree with TRBD1. Germline V lookup: CDR1 LGHNA, CDR2 YSLEER. V was clipped by 2 bases and J by 7 bases; unmatched bases: 5. CDR3 size: 15 residues. The CDR3 reads CASSQSGQTNSPLHF. The CDR3 DNA reads as TGCGCCAGCAGCCAATCGGGACAGACGAATTCACCCCTCCACTTT.

The chain's CDR3 is CASSPILEAGGYGYTF. CDR3 nucleotides: TGTGCCAGCTCACCTATACTCGAAGCAGGAGGCTATGGCTACACCTTC. The chain links TRBV18 to TRBJ1-2; D not resolved. The CDR3 extends over 16 amino acids. Trimming removed 3 bases from V and 4 bases from J, with 18 bases in between. Germline CDR1 reads KGHSH; CDR2 reads LQKENI.

This rearrangement joins TRBV6-5 to TRBJ2-3, with D possibly being TRBD2 (5 bases). CDR3 length equals 15 residues. Germline values: CDR1 MNHEY, CDR2 SVGAGI. V dropped 6 bases and J dropped 2 bases, with 15 bases sitting between them. The CDR3 reads CASSAAVSYTDTQYF. The CDR3 DNA follows: TGTGCCAGCAGCGCAGCGGTCTCCTACACAGATACGCAGTATTTT.

This chain connects TRBV5-4 to TRBJ2-1; TRBD2 matches at 8 bases. J lost 5 bases, V lost 3 bases, and 10 bases had no gene match. Germline V lookup: CDR1 SGHNT, CDR2 YYREEE (reference sequence). The CDR3 is made up of 16 amino acids. The CDR3 bases are TGTGCCAGCAGCTCATATAGCGGGAACCGGAACAATGAGCAGTTCTTC. It yields the protein CASSSYSGNRNNEQFF. Full variable domain (remainder filled in from reference TRBV5-4 and TRBJ2-1): ETGVTQSPTHLIKTRGQQVTLRCSSQSGHNTVSWYQQALGQGPQFIFQYYREEENGRGNFPPRFSGLQFPNYSSELNVNALELDDSALYLCASSSYSGNRNNEQFFGPGTRLTVL.

This rearrangement joins TRBV28 to TRBJ1-2; D unclear. Germline V gene sequence: CDR1 MDHEN, CDR2 SYDVKM. The V gene lost 6 bases and the J gene lost 0 bases, with 11 bases spanning the gap. There are 14 residues in the CDR3. CDR3: CASRGGRANYGYTF. DNA of the CDR3: TGTGCCAGCAGAGGAGGGAGAGCTAACTATGGCTACACCTTC.

The J gene is TRBJ1-1, the V gene TRBV7-9, with TRBD1 as a possible D gene (5 bases). V lost 4 bases and J 1 base, leaving 10 bases between the germline ends. The CDR3 consists of 14 residues. Looked up from germline, CDR1 is SEHNR and CDR2 is FQNEAQ (reference sequence). The CDR3 DNA reads as TGTGCCAGCAGCTCCTCGGGGGGGAACACTGAAGCTTTCTTT. Protein: CASSSSGGNTEAFF. The full variable domain, in which reference TRBV7-9 and TRBJ1-1 provide the parts outside the CDR3, is DTGVSQNPRHKITKRGQNVTFRCDPISEHNRLYWYRQTLGQGPEFLTYFQNEAQLEKSRLLSDRFSAERPKGSFSTLEIQRTEQGDSAMYLCASSSSGGNTEAFFGQGTRLTVV.

The gene calls are TRBV4-3 and TRBJ2-3; 10 nucleotides align to TRBD2. Per the germline V gene, CDR1 is LGHNA and CDR2 is YSLEER. This CDR3 has 19 residues. V dropped 0 bases and J dropped 0; count of bases not matched to a gene: 9. The CDR3 nucleotides are TGCGCCAGCAGCCAAGATCTAGCGGGAGTCCTCTCTAGCACAGATACGCAGTATTTT. It specifies CASSQDLAGVLSSTDTQYF.

The chain is built from TRBV28 and TRBJ1-2; possibly TRBD1 for D (6 bases). Germline V gives CDR1 MDHEN, CDR2 SYDVKM. Trimming shortened V by 7 bases and J by 4 bases, and 22 bases separated the two germline ends. The CDR3 length is 16 residues. The chain's CDR3 is CASNRSGARHGYGYTF. The CDR3 DNA reads as TGTGCCAGCAATCGTTCAGGGGCACGTCACGGCTATGGCTACACCTTC.

This chain joins TRBV9 and TRBJ1-3; 8 nucleotides agree with TRBD1. CDR1 is SGDLS and CDR2 is YYNGEE in the germline V gene. Trimming cost V 0 bases and J 3 bases; bases outside gene matches: 5. The CDR3 spans 16 residues. The CDR3 reads CASSVVPDRVGNTIYF. The CDR3 bases are TGTGCCAGCAGCGTAGTTCCGGACAGGGTTGGAAACACCATATATTTT.

The gene calls are TRBV9 and TRBJ2-7; maybe TRBD1 (6 bases). In germline, CDR1 is SGDLS, CDR2 YYNGEE. V lost 0 bases to trimming and J lost 1 base, with 8 bases between them. The CDR3 runs to 14 residues. The DNA of the CDR3 is TGTGCCAGCAGCGTAGCACAGGGATCCTACGAGCAGTACTTC. This translates into CASSVAQGSYEQYF.

The chain has TRBV2 and TRBJ2-1, with 8 bases that match TRBD2. Germline assignment: CDR1 SNHLY and CDR2 FYNNEI. J gave up 9 bases and V 6 bases, and 34 bases lay outside the gene matches. The length of the CDR3 is 22 residues. The CDR3 reads CASRLNVFGGTRSLTSVGEQFF. The CDR3, as DNA: TGTGCCAGCAGGTTGAACGTTTTTGGGGGCACCCGAAGTTTGACTAGCGTAGGTGAGCAGTTCTTC.

The CDR3 nucleotides are TGTGCCAGCAGCTTGGTCGTGGGGGCGAGCAATCAGCCCCAGCATTTT. Translated: CASSLVVGASNQPQHF. The chain recombines TRBV5-5 with TRBJ1-5, with D tentatively TRBD1 (6 bases). Germline V gene sequence: CDR1 SGHKS, CDR2 YYEKEE (reference sequence). This CDR3 region has 16 residues. Trimming took off 0 bases at V and 1 base at J, with 11 bases between the two ends.

This clone was counted once. The chain joins TRBV6-5 to TRBJ1-2, with TRBD1 as a possible D gene (5 bases). The germline V gene encodes CDR1 MNHEY and CDR2 SVGAGI. V lost 10 bases and J 4 bases, leaving 19 bases between the germline ends. The CDR3 is 14 residues long. CDR3 nucleotides: TGTGCCACCTACTCTAGGAGACAGCTCTATGGCTACACCTTC. Its protein is CATYSRRQLYGYTF.

The chain employs TRBV2 and TRBJ2-3; tentatively, D is TRBD1 (5 bases). CDR1 is SNHLY and CDR2 is FYNNEI in the germline V gene. CDR3 size: 16 residues. V was pared by 7 bases and J by 4 bases, with 21 bases between. The CDR3, as DNA: TGTGCCAGCACCACCCGCCAGGGCTCTTGGGCAGATACGCAGTATTTT. It yields the protein CASTTRQGSWADTQYF.

The rearrangement uses TRBV7-8 and TRBJ1-1; TRBD1 aligns across 7 bases. There are 17 residues in the CDR3. The V segment lost 1 base and the J segment 5 bases; nucleotides outside the gene matches: 13. In germline, CDR1 is SGHVS, CDR2 FQNEAQ. CDR3 coding DNA: TGTGCCAGCAGCTTAGTACCGACAGGGTGGATTTATACTGAAGCTTTCTTT. It yields the protein CASSLVPTGWIYTEAFF.

V is TRBV28 and J is TRBJ1-4, with D tentatively TRBD1 (5 bases). This CDR3 region has 15 residues. The V gene's germline CDR1 is MDHEN and CDR2 SYDVKM. With 5 bases removed from V and 8 bases from J, the gap between germline ends came to 18 bases. CDR3 region: CASSPWGRGGEKLFF. The CDR3 nucleotides are TGTGCCAGCAGTCCGTGGGGGAGGGGAGGGGAAAAACTGTTTTTT.